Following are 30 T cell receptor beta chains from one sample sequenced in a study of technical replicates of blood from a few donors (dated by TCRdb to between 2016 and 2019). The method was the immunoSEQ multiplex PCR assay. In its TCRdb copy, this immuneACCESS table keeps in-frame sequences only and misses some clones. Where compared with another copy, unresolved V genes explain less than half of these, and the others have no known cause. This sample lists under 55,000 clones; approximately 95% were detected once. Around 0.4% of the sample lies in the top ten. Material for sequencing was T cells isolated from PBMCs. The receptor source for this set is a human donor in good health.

CDR3 region: CASSVSGRLGDTQYF. CDR3 DNA: TGTGCCAGCAGCGTCAGCGGGAGGTTGGGAGATACGCAGTATTTT. The chain employs TRBV9 and TRBJ2-3, with TRBD2 identical over 9 bases. V lost 2 bases to trimming and J lost 5 bases; unmatched junction nucleotides: 6. CDR1 SGDLS and CDR2 YYNGEE come from the germline V gene. The CDR3 runs 15 residues.

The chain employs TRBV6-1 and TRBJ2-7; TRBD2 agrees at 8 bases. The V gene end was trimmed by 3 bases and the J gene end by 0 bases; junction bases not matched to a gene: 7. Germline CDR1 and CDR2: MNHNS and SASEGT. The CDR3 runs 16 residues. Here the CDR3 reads CASSEWGSGDSYEQYF. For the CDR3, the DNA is TGTGCCAGCAGTGAGTGGGGTAGCGGGGACTCCTACGAGCAGTACTTC.

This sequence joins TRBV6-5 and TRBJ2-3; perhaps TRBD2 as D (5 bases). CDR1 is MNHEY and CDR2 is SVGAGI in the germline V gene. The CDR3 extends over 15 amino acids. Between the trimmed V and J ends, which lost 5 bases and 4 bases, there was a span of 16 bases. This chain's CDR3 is CASSPEGLRADTQYF. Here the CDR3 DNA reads TGTGCCAGCAGTCCCGAGGGCCTGAGGGCAGATACGCAGTATTTT.

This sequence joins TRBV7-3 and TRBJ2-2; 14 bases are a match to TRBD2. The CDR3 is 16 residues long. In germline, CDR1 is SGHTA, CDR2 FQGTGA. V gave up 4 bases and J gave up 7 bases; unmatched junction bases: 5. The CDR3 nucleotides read TGTGCCAGCAGCTCCGGGACTAGCGGGAGTAACGGGGAGCTGTTTTTT. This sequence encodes CASSSGTSGSNGELFF.

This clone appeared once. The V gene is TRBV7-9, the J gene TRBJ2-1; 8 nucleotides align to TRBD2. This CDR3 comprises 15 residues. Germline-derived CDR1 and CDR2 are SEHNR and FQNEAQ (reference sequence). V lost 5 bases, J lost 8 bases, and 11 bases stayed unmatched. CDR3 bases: TGTGCCAGCAGCCTCGATGGACTAGCTGGCGATGAGCAGTTCTTC. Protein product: CASSLDGLAGDEQFF.

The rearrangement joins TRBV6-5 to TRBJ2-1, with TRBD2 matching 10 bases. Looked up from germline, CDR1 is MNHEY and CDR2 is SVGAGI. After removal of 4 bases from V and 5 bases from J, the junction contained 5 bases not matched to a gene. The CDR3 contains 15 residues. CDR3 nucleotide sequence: TGTGCCAGCAGTTTCCTAGCGGGAGAGAACAATGAGCAGTTCTTC. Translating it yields CASSFLAGENNEQFF.

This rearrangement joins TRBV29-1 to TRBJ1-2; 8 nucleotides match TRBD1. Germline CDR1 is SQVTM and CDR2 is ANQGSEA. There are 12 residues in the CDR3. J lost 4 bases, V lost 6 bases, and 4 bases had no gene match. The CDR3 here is CSVSGGVYGYTF. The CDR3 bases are TGCAGCGTCTCAGGGGGCGTCTATGGCTACACCTTC.

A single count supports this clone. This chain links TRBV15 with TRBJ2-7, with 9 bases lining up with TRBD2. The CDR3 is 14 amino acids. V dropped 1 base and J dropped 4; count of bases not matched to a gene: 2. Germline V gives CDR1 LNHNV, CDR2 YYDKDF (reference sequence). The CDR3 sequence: CATSRALAGYEQYF. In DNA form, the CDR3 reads TGTGCCACCAGCAGAGCGCTAGCGGGATACGAGCAGTACTTC.

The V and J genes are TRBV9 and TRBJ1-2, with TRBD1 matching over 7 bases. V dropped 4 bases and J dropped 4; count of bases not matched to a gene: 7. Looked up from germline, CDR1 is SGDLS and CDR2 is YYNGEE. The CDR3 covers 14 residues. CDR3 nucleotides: TGTGCCAGCAGCTCTCCGGGACAGTCCTATGGCTACACCTTC. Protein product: CASSSPGQSYGYTF. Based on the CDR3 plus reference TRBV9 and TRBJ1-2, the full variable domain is DSGVTQTPKHLITATGQRVTLRCSPRSGDLSVYWYQQSLDQGLQFLIQYYNGEERAKGNILERFSAQQFPDLHSELNLSSLELGDSALYFCASSSPGQSYGYTFGSGTRLTVV.

The chain's CDR3 is CASSQGIGANVLTF. Here the CDR3 DNA reads TGTGCCAGTAGTCAGGGGATCGGGGCCAACGTCCTGACTTTC. This chain connects TRBV19 to TRBJ2-6; D is possibly TRBD1 (6 bases). The germline CDR1 and CDR2 sequences are LNHDA and SQIVND (reference sequence). The CDR3 has 14 amino acids. The V gene lost 5 bases and the J gene lost 4 bases, with 9 bases spanning the gap.

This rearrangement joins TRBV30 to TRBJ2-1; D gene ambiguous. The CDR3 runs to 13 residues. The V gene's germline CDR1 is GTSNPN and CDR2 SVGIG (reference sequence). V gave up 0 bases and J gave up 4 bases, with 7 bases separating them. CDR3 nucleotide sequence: TGTGCCTGGAGTGTAGGAGATTACAATGAGCAGTTCTTC. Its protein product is CAWSVGDYNEQFF.

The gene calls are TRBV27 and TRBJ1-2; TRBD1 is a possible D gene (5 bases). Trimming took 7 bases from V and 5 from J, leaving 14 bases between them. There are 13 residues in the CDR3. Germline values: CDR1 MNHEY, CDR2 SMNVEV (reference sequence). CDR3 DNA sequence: TGTGCCAGCACGGGGGGATCTTCATATGGCTACACCTTC. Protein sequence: CASTGGSSYGYTF.

CDR3 sequence (DNA): TGTGCCAGCAGCCGAGACAGGGCAACTAATGAAAAACTGTTTTTT. As protein: CASSRDRATNEKLFF. This chain uses TRBV11-3 with TRBJ1-4, with TRBD1 identical over 7 bases. Per germline, CDR1 SGHNT and CDR2 YENEEA. The CDR3 runs to 15 residues. The trim removed 5 bases at V and 0 bases at J, leaving 3 bases unmatched.

For the CDR3, the DNA is TGTGCCAGCTCACCGACTCGAGACAGGGGAGTTATACCCGGGGAGCTGTTTTTT. Encoded protein: CASSPTRDRGVIPGELFF. The rearrangement uses TRBV18 and TRBJ2-2, with 8 bases fitting TRBD1. V lost 3 bases to trimming and J lost 6 bases; unmatched junction nucleotides: 15. CDR1 KGHSH and CDR2 LQKENI come from the germline V gene. The CDR3 has 18 amino acids.

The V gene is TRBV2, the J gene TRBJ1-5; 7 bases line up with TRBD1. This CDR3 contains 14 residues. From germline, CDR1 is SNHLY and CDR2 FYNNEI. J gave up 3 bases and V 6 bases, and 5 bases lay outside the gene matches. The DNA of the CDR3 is TGTGCCAGCAGCCCCGGGACAGTCAATCAGCCCCAGCATTTT. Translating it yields CASSPGTVNQPQHF.

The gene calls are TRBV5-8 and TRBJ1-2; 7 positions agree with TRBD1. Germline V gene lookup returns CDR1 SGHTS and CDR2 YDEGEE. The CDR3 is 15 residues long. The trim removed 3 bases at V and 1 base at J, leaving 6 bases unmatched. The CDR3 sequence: CASSYGTANNYGYTF. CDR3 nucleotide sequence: TGTGCCAGCAGCTACGGGACAGCCAATAACTATGGCTACACCTTC.

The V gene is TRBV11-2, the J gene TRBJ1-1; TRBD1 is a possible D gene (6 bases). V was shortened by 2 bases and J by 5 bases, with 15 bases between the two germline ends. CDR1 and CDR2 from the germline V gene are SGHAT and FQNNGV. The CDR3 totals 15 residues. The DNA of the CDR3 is TGTGCCAGCAGCTTAATCCGGGGGCGGGGGACTGAAGCTTTCTTT. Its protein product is CASSLIRGRGTEAFF.

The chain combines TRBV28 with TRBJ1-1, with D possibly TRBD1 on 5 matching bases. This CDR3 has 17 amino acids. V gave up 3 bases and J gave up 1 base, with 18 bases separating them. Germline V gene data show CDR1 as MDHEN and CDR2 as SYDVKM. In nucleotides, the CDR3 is TGTGCCAGCAGTTTTTACAGAACAGGCGGGGGGAACACTGAAGCTTTCTTT. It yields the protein CASSFYRTGGGNTEAFF.

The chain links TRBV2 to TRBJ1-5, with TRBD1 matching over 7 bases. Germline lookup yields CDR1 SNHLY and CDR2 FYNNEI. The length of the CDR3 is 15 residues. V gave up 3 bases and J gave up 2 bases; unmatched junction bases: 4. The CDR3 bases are TGTGCCAGCAGTGATCCCGGACAGGGCAATCAGCCCCAGCATTTT. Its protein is CASSDPGQGNQPQHF.

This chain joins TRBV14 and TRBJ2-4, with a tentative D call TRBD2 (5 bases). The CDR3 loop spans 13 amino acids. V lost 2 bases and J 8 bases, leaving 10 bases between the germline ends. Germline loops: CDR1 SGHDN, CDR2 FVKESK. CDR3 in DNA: TGTGCCAGCAGCCAATTTCGGGGAGACATTCAGTACTTC. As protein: CASSQFRGDIQYF.

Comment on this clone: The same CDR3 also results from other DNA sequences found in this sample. The CDR3 protein is CASSLGGLNTEAFF. CDR3 nucleotides: TGTGCCAGCAGCTTAGGGGGCTTGAACACTGAAGCTTTCTTT. This chain connects TRBV7-9 to TRBJ1-1; D possibly corresponds to TRBD1 (5 bases). Germline V gene sequence: CDR1 SEHNR, CDR2 FQNEAQ (reference sequence). CDR3 length equals 14 residues. The V gene lost 1 base and the J gene lost 0 bases, with 6 bases spanning the gap.

The CDR3 sequence is CAISGTSGSNEQYF. The CDR3, as DNA: TGTGCCATCAGTGGGACTAGCGGGAGCAACGAGCAGTACTTC. V is TRBV10-3 and J is TRBJ2-7, with 13 nucleotides matching TRBD2. The V and J ends lost 4 bases and 5 bases, in that order; junction bases with no gene match: 2. Germline values: CDR1 ENHRY, CDR2 SYGVKD. The CDR3 extends over 14 amino acids.

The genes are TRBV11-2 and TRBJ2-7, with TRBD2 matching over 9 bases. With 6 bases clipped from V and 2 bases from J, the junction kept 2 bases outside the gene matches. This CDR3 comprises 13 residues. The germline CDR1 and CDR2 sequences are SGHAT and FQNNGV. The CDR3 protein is CASRVAGAYEQYF. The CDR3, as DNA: TGTGCCAGCAGGGTAGCGGGAGCCTACGAGCAGTACTTC. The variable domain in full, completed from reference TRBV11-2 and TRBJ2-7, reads EAGVAQSPRYKIIEKRQSVAFWCNPISGHATLYWYQQILGQGPKLLIQFQNNGVVDDSQLPKDRFSAERLKGVDSTLKIQPAKLEDSAVYLCASRVAGAYEQYFGPGTRLTVT.

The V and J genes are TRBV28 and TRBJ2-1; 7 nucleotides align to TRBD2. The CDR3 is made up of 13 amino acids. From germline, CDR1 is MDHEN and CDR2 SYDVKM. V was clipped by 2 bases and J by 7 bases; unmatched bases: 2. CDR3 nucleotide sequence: TGTGCCAGCAGTTTAGCGGGAGATAATGAGCAGTTCTTC. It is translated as CASSLAGDNEQFF.

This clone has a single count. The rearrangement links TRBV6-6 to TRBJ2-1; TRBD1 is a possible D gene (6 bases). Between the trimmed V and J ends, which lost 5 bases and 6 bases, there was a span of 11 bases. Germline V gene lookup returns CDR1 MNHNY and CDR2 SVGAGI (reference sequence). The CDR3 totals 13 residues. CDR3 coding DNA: TGTGCCAGCAGTCCGGACAGCAGCAATGAGCAGTTCTTC. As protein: CASSPDSSNEQFF.

This chain's CDR3 is CASSGISGSYNEQFF. The CDR3 DNA sequence: TGTGCCAGCAGTGGGATTTCGGGGTCCTACAATGAGCAGTTCTTC. This chain connects TRBV2 to TRBJ2-1, with D maybe TRBD2 (5 bases). Germline CDR1 SNHLY, CDR2 FYNNEI. The CDR3 has 15 residues. V shed 4 bases and J shed 1 base, with 11 bases lying between them.

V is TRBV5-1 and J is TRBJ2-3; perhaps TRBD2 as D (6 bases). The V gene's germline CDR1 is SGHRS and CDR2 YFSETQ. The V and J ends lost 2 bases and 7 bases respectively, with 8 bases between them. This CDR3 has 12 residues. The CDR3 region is CASSLAGYTQYF. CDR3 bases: TGCGCCAGCAGCTTAGCGGGTTATACGCAGTATTTT.

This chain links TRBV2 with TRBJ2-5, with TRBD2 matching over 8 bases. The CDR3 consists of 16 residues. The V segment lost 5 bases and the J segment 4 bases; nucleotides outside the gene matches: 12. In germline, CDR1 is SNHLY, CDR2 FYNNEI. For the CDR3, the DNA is TGTGCCAGCAGTACGTCTGGACTAGCTCCCGGAGAGACCCAGTACTTC. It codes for CASSTSGLAPGETQYF.

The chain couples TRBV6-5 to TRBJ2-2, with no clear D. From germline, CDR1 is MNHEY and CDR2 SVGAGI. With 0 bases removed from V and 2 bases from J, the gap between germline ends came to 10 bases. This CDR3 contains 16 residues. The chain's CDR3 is CASSYSRYLNTGELFF. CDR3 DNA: TGTGCCAGCAGTTACTCGCGTTATTTAAACACCGGGGAGCTGTTTTTT.

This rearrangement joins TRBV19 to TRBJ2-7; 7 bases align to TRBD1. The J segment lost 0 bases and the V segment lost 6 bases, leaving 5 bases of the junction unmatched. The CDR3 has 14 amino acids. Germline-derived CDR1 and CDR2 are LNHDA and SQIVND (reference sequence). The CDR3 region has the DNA TGTGCCAGTAGGGGGACAGTCTCCTCCTACGAGCAGTACTTC. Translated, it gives CASRGTVSSYEQYF.